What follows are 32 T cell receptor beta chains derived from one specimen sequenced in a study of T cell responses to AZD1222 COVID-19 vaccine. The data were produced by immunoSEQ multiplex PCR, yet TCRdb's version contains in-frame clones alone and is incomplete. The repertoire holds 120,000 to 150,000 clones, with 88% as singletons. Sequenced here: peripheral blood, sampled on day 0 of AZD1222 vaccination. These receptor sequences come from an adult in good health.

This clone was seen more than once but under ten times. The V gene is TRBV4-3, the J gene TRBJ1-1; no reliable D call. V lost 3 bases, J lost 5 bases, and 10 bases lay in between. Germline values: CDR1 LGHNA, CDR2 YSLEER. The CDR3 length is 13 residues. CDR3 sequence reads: CASSHGRGTEAFF. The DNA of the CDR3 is TGCGCCAGCAGCCATGGACGTGGGACTGAAGCTTTCTTT.

The CDR3: CASSTAGGRHTEAFF. DNA of the CDR3: TGTGCCAGCAGCACCGCTGGGGGGCGGCACACTGAAGCTTTCTTT. This chain uses TRBV11-1 with TRBJ1-1, with a possible D match to TRBD1 (6 bases). The V and J ends lost 5 bases and 3 bases respectively, with 16 bases between them. Germline V gives CDR1 SGHAT, CDR2 FQDESV (reference sequence). CDR3 length equals 15 residues.

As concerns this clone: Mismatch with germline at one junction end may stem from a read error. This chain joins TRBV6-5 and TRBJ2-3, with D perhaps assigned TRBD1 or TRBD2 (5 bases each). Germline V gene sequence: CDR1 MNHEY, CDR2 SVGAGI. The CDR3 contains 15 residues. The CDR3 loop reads CASSYKTRGPDTQYF. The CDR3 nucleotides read TGTGCCAGCAGTTACAAGACCCGGGGCCCAGATACACAGTATTTT.

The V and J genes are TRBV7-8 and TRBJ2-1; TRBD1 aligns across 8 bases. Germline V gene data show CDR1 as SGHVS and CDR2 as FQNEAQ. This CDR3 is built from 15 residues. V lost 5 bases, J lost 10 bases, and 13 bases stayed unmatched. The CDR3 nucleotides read TGTGCCAGCAGCCAGCCGGGACAGGTTCTGGGAGAGCAGTTCTTC. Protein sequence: CASSQPGQVLGEQFF.

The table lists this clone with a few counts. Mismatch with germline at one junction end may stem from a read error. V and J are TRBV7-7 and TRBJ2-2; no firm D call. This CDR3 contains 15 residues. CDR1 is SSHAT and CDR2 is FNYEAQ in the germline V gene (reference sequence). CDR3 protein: CASSVTPGLTGELFF. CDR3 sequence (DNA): TGTGCTAGCAGCGTTACTCCGGGCCTCACCGGGGAGCTGTTTTTT.

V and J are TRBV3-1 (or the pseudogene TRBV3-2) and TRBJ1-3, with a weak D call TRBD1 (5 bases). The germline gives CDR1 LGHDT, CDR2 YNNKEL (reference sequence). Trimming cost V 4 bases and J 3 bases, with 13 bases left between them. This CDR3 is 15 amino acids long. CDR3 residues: CASSPGGGGGNTIYF. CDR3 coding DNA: TGTGCCAGCAGCCCCGGCGGGGGAGGTGGAAACACCATATATTTT.

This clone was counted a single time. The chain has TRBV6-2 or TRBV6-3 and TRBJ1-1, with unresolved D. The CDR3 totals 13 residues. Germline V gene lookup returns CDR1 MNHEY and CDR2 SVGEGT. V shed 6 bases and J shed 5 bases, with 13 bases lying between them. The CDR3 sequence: CASSPAGYTEAFF. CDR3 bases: TGTGCCAGCAGCCCCGCCGGGTATACTGAAGCTTTCTTT.

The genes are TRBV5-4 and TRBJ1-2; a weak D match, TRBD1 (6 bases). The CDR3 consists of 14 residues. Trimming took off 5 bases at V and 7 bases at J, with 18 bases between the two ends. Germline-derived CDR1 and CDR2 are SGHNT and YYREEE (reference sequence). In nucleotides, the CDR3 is TGTGCCAGCAGGATGGGGCAGGGGAAGGGTGGCTACACCTTC. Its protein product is CASRMGQGKGGYTF.

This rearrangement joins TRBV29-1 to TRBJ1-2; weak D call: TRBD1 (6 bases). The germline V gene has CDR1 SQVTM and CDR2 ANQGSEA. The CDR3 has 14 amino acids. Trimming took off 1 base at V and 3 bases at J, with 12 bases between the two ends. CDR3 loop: CSVEGINRDYGYTF. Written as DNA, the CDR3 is TGCAGCGTTGAAGGTATCAACAGGGACTATGGCTACACCTTC.

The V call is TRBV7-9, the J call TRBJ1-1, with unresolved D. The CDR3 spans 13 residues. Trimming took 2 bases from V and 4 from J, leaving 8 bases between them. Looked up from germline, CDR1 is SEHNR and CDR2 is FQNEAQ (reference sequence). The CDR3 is CASSLLGATEAFF. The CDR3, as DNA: TGTGCCAGCAGCTTACTTGGTGCCACTGAAGCTTTCTTT.

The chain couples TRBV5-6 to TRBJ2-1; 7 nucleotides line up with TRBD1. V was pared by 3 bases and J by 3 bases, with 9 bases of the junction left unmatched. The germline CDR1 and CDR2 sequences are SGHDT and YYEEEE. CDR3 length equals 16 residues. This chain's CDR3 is CASSWETGNFYNEQFF. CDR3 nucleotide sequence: TGTGCCAGCAGCTGGGAGACAGGGAACTTCTACAATGAGCAGTTCTTC.

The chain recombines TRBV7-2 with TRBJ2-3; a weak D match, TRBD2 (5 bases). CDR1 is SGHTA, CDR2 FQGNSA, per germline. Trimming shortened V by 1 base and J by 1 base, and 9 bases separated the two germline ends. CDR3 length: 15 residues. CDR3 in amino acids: CASSLVATRTDTQYF. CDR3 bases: TGTGCCAGCAGCTTAGTAGCGACCCGCACAGATACGCAGTATTTT. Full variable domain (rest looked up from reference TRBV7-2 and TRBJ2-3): GAGVSQSPSNKVTEKGKDVELRCDPISGHTALYWYRQSLGQGLEFLIYFQGNSAPDKSGLPSDRFSAERTGGSVSTLTIQRTQQEDSAVYLCASSLVATRTDTQYFGPGTRLTVL.

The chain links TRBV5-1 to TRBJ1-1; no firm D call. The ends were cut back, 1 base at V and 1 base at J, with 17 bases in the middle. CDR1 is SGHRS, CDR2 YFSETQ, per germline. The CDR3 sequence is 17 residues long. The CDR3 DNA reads TGCGCCAGCAGCTTGTCTAAAGGCGGGGTAAGGAACACTGAAGCTTTCTTT. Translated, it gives CASSLSKGGVRNTEAFF.

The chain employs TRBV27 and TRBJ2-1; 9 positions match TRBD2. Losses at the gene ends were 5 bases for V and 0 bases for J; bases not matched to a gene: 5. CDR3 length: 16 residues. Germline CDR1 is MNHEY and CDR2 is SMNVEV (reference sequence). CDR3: CASSRSSGSSYNEQFF. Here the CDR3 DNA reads TGTGCCAGCAGTAGAAGTAGCGGGAGCTCCTACAATGAGCAGTTCTTC.

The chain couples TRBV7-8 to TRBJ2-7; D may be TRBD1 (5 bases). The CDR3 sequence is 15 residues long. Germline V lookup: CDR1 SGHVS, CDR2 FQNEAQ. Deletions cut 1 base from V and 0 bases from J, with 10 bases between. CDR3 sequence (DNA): TGTGCCAGCAGCTTAGTCAGGGCCAGCTCCTACGAGCAGTACTTC. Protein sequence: CASSLVRASSYEQYF.

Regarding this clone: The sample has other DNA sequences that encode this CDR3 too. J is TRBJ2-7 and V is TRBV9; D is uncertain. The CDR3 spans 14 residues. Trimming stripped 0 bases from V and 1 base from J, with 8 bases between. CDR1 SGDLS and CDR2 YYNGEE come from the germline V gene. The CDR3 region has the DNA TGTGCCAGCAGCGTAGGGTCTGGTTCCTACGAGCAGTACTTC. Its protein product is CASSVGSGSYEQYF.

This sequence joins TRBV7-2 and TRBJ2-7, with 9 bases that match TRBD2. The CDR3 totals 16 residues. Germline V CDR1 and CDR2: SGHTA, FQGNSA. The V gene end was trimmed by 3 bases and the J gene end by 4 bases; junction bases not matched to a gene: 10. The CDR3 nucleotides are TGTGCCAGCAGCTTTTTGGGCGGGAGGGCCAGGTACGAGCAGTACTTC. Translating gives CASSFLGGRARYEQYF.

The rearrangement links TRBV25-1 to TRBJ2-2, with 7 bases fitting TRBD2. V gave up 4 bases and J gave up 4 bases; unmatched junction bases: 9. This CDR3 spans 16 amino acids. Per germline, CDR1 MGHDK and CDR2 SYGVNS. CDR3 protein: CASSGLAGGSTGELFF. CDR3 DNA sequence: TGTGCCAGCAGTGGTTTAGCGGGCGGGAGCACCGGGGAGCTGTTTTTT.

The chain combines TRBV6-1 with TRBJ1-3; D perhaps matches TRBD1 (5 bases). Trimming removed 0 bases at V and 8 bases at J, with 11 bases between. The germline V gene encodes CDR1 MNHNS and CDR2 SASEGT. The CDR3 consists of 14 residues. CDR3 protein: CASSEAPAGHTIYF. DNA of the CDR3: TGTGCCAGCAGTGAAGCGCCCGCAGGGCACACCATATATTTT.

CDR3: CASSLDEAFF. The CDR3 DNA reads TGTGCCAGCAGCTTAGATGAAGCTTTCTTT. The rearrangement uses TRBV7-9 and TRBJ1-1; D call uncertain. This CDR3 contains 10 residues. With 1 base removed from V and 7 bases from J, the gap between germline ends came to 1 base. Per germline, CDR1 SEHNR and CDR2 FQNEAQ (reference sequence).

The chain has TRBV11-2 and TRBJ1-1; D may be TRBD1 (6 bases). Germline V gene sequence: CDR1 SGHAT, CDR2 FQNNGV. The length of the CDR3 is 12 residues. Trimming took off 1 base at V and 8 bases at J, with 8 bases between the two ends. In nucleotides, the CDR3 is TGTGCCAGCAGCTTAGTCCAGGGGGAAGCTTTCTTT. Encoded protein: CASSLVQGEAFF.

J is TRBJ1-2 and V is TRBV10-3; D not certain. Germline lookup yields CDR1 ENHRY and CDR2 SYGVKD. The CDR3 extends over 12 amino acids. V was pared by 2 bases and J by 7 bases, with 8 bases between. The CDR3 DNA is TGTGCCATCAGTGAGAAAGGCCCTGGCTACACCTTC. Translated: CAISEKGPGYTF.

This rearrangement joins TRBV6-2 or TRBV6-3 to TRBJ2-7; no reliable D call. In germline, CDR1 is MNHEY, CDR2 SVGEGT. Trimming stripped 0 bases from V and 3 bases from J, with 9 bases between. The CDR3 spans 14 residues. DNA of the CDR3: TGTGCCAGCAGTTACTCAGGCAGTCACTACGAGCAGTACTTC. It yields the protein CASSYSGSHYEQYF.

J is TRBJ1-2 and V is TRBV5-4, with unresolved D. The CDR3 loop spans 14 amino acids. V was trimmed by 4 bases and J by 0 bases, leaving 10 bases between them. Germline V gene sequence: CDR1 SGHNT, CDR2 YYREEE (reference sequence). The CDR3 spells CASSQRSANYGYTF. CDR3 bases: TGTGCCAGCAGCCAAAGATCAGCTAACTATGGCTACACCTTC.

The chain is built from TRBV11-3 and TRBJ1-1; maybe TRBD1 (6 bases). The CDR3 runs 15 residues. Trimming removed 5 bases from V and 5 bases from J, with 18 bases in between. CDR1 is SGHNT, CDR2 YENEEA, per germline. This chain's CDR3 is CASSPPAGQGTEAFF. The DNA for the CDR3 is TGTGCCAGCAGCCCCCCTGCAGGGCAGGGGACTGAAGCTTTCTTT.

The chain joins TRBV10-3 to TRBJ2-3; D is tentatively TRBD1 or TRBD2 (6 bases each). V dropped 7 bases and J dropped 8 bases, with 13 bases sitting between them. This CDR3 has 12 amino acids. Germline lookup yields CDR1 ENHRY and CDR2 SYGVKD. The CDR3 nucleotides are TGTGCCATCAATGAACAGGGAGGTACGCAGTATTTT. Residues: CAINEQGGTQYF.

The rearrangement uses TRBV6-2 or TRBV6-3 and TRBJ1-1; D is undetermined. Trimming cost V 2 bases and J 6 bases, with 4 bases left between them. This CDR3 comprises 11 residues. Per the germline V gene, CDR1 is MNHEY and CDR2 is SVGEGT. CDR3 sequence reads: CASSYPAEAFF. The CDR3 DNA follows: TGTGCCAGCAGTTACCCGGCTGAAGCTTTCTTT.

The CDR3 here is CATSKDFYEQYF. The CDR3 DNA is TGTGCCACCAGCAAGGATTTCTACGAGCAGTACTTC. The genes are TRBV15 and TRBJ2-7; D is unclear. Per germline, CDR1 LNHNV and CDR2 YYDKDF (reference sequence). The V end lost 4 bases, the J end lost 3 bases, and 7 bases lay between the germline ends. This CDR3 region has 12 residues.

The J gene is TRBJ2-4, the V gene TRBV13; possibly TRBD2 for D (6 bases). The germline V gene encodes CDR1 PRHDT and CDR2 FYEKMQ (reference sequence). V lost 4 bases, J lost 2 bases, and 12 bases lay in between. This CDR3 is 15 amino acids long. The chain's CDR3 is CASSSRLGPKNIQYF. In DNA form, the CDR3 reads TGTGCCAGCAGCTCGAGACTAGGGCCCAAAAACATTCAGTACTTC.

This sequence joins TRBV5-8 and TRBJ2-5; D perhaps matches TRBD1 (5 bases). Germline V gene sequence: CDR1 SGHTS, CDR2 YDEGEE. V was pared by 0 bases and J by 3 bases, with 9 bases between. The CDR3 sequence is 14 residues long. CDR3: CASSLGQRKETQYF. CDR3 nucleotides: TGTGCCAGCAGCTTGGGACAGAGAAAAGAGACCCAGTACTTC.

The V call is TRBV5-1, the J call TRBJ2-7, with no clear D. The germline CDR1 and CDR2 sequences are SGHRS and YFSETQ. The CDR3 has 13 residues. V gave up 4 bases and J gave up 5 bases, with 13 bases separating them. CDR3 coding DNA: TGCGCCAGCAGCATCCTTACTGACCACGAGCAGTACTTC. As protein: CASSILTDHEQYF.

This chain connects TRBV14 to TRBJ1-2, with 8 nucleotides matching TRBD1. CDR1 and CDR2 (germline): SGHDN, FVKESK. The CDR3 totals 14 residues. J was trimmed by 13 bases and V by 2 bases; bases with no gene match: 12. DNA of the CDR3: TGTGCCAGCAGCCAATCGGACAGGGCCATTCGGGCCACCTTC. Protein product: CASSQSDRAIRATF.